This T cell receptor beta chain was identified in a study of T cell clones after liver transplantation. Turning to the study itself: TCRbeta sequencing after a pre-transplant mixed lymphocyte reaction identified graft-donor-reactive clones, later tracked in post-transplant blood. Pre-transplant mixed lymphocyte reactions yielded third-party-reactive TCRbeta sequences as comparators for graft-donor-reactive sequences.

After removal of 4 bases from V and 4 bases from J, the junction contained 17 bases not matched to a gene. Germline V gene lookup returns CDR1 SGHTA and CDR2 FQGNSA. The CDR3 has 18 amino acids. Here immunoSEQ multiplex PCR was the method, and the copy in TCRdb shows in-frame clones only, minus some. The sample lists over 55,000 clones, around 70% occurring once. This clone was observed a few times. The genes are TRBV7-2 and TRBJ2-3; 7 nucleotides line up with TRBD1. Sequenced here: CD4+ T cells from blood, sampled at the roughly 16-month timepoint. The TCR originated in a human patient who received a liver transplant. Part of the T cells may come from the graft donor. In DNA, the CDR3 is TGTGCCAGCAGCTACCCGCCAGGGGGTTTTAGCTTCGCAGATACGCAGTATTTT. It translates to CASSYPPGGFSFADTQYF. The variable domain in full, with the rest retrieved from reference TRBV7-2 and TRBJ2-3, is GAGVSQSPSNKVTEKGKDVELRCDPISGHTALYWYRQSLGQGLEFLIYFQGNSAPDKSGLPSDRFSAERTGGSVSTLTIQRTQQEDSAVYLCASSYPPGGFSFADTQYFGPGTRLTVL.